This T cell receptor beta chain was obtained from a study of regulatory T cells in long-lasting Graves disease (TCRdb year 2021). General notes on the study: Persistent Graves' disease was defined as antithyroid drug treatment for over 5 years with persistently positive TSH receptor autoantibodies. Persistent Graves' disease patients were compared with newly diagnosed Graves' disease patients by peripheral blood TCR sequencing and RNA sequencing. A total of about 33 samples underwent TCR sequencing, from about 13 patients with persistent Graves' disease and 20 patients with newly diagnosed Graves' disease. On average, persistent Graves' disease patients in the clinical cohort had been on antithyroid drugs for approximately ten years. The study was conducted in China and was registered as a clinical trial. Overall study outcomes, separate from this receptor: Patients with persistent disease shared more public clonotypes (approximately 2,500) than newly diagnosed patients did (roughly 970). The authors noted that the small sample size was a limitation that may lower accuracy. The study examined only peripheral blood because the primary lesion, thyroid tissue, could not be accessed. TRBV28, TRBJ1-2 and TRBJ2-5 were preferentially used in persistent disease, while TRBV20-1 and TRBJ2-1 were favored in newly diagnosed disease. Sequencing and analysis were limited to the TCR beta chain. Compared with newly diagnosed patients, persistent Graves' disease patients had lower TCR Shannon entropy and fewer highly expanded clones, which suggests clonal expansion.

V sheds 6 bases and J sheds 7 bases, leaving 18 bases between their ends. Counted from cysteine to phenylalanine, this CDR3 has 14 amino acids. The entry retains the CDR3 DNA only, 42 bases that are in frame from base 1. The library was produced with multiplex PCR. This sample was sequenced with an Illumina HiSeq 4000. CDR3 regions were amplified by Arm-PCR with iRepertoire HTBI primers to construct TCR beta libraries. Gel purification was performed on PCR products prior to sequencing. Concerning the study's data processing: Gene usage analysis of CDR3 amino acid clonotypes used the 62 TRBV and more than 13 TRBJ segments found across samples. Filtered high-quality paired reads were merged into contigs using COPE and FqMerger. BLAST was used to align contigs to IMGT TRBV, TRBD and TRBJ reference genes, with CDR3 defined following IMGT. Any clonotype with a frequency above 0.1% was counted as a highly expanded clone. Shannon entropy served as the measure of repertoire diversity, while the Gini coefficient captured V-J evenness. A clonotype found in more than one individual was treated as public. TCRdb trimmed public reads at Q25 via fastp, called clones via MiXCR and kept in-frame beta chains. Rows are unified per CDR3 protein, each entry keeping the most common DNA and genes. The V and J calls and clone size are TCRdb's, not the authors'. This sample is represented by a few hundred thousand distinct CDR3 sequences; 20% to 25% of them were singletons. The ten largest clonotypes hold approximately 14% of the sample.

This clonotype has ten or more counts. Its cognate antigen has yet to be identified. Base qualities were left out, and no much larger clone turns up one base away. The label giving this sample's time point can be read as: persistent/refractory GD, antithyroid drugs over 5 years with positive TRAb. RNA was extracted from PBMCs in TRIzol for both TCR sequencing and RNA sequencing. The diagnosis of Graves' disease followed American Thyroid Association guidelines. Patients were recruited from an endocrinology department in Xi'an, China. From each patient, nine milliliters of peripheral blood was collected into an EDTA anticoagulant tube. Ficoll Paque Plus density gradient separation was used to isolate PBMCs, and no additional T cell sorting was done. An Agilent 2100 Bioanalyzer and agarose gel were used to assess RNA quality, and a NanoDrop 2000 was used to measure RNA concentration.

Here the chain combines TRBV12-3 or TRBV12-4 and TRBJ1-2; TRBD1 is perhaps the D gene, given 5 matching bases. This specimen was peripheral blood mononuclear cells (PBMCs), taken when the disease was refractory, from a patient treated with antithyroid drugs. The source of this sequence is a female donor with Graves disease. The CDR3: CASSLTGDGGGYTF. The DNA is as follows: TGTGCCAGCAGCCTTACAGGAGACGGTGGTGGCTACACCTTC.